A selection of T cell receptor beta chains follows, all from one sample in a study of T cells after yellow fever vaccination. TCRdb recomputed calls from the 5' RACE reads with MiXCR, one row per CDR3 protein. This table has a few hundred thousand distinct CDR3 sequences, 3.5% to 4.5% appearing once. This specimen consisted of PBMCs, obtained 5 days after the yellow fever booster vaccination. The receptors originated from a man between 18 and 29 years old who received the YFV17D yellow fever vaccine. Both conserved end residues are part of each CDR3. D genes are given only for firm matches. Clone size, where shown, is once, few, many, or a class for clones that have expanded.

V	length	size	J	D	CDR3	DNA
TRBV5-1	16	few	TRBJ2-3	NA	CASSLATGTPTDTQYF	TGCGCCAGCAGCTTGGCCACCGGTACCCCCACAGATACGCAGTATTTT
TRBV14	13	many	TRBJ2-4	TRBD1	CASSAGTGAIQYF	TGTGCCAGCAGCGCCGGGACAGGGGCCATTCAGTACTTC
TRBV4-2	15	NA	TRBJ2-3	NA	CASSPTWGPTDTQYF	TGTGCCAGCAGCCCCACCTGGGGACCCACAGATACGCAGTATTTT
TRBV7-9	11	many	TRBJ2-5	NA	CASSPEGTQYF	TGTGCCAGCAGCCCGGAAGGGACCCAGTACTTC
TRBV4-1	18	few	TRBJ1-1	NA	CASSQEPYLGSVNTEAFF	TGCGCCAGCAGCCAAGAACCATATCTGGGGAGCGTGAACACTGAAGCTTTCTTT
TRBV5-1	18	NA	TRBJ2-5	NA	CASSLGPTLGARQETQYF	TGCGCCAGCAGCTTGGGACCGACACTAGGGGCTAGGCAAGAGACCCAGTACTTC
TRBV19	14	few	TRBJ1-5	TRBD1	CASNAGTGNQPQHF	TGTGCCAGTAATGCCGGGACAGGGAATCAGCCCCAGCATTTT
TRBV2	15	NA	TRBJ2-1	NA	CASSENSPAYNEQFF	TGTGCCAGCAGTGAAAACAGCCCCGCATACAATGAGCAGTTCTTC
TRBV20-1	14	many	TRBJ2-3	TRBD1	CSASTGDNTDTQYF	TGCAGTGCCAGCACAGGGGATAACACAGATACGCAGTATTTT
TRBV27	15	NA	TRBJ1-5	TRBD1	CASSRPGGSNQPQHF	TGTGCCAGCAGTCGCCCAGGGGGGAGCAATCAGCCCCAGCATTTT
TRBV7-2	13	many	TRBJ1-2	NA	CASSWGLKYGYTF	TGTGCCAGCAGCTGGGGCCTTAAGTATGGCTACACCTTC
TRBV28	14	few	TRBJ2-3	NA	CASSLPFRTDTQYF	TGTGCCAGCAGTTTACCCTTCCGCACGGATACGCAGTATTTT
TRBV7-2	15	few	TRBJ2-3	NA	CASRAGGRGPDTQYF	TGTGCCAGCAGGGCCGGCGGGCGGGGCCCAGATACGCAGTATTTT
TRBV7-2	14	many	TRBJ2-5	NA	CASSLGLGWETQYF	TGTGCCAGCTCCTTGGGGTTGGGGTGGGAGACCCAGTACTTC
TRBV5-1	15	NA	TRBJ1-1	NA	CASSLAAGVNTEAFF	TGCGCCAGCAGCTTGGCCGCTGGGGTGAACACTGAAGCTTTCTTT
TRBV12-3/TRBV12-4	11	NA	TRBJ1-1	NA	CASSLGEKAFF	TGTGCCAGCAGTTTGGGAGAGAAAGCTTTCTTT
TRBV4-3	15	NA	TRBJ1-3	TRBD1	CASSQGQGRGNTIYF	TGCGCCAGCAGCCAAGGACAGGGGCGAGGAAACACCATATATTTT
TRBV14	15	NA	TRBJ2-4	TRBD1	CASSRGTVAKNIQYF	TGTGCCAGCAGCCGGGGGACAGTCGCCAAAAACATTCAGTACTTC
TRBV6-5	14	few	TRBJ1-2	NA	CASSYRSGQDGYTF	TGTGCCAGCAGTTACCGCTCGGGGCAGGATGGCTACACCTTC
TRBV3-1	15	few	TRBJ2-1	TRBD2	CASSQAAGGHNEQFF	TGTGCCAGCAGCCAGGCAGCGGGGGGCCACAATGAGCAGTTCTTC
TRBV20-1	13	few	TRBJ1-1	NA	CSARADGNTEAFF	TGCAGTGCTAGAGCGGACGGAAACACTGAAGCTTTCTTT
TRBV12-3/TRBV12-4	14	NA	TRBJ1-3	NA	CASRAAASGNTIYF	TGTGCCAGCCGTGCGGCGGCTTCTGGAAACACCATATATTTT
TRBV6-6	14	NA	TRBJ1-6	NA	CASSYRERNSPLHF	TGTGCCAGCAGTTACAGAGAACGCAATTCACCCCTCCACTTT
TRBV5-1	16	many	TRBJ2-5	TRBD1	CASSRGPDRAGETQYF	TGCGCCAGCAGCAGGGGGCCCGACAGGGCGGGAGAGACCCAGTACTTC
TRBV2	15	few	TRBJ1-1	TRBD1	CASSRGTGGFTEAFF	TGTGCCAGCAGCCGCGGGACAGGGGGCTTTACTGAAGCTTTCTTT